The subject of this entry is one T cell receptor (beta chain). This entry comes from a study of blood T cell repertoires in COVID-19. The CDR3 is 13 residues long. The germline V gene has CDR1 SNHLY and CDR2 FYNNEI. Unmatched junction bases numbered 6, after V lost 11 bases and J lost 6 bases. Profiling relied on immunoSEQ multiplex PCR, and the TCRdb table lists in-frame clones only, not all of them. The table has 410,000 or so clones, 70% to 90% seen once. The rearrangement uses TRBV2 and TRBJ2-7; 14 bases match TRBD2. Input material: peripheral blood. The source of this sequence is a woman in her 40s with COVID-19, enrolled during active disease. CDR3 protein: CASETSGRVEQYF. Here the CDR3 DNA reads TGTGCCTCCGAGACTAGCGGGAGGGTCGAGCAGTACTTC.